This T cell receptor (beta chain) is from a study of blood T cells in healthy people across ages. Notes on the study in general: Strong correlation linked observed beta diversity and percent naive T cells. It was not known whether donors were CMV positive (a possible confounder of expanded clonotype changes).

The authors ran a second PCR of roughly 6 to 11 cycles using a sample-barcoded 5' primer and a J-beta primer mix. TCRdb reanalysed the 5' RACE reads using MiXCR and keeps one entry per CDR3 protein. The sample comprises 980,000 or so distinct CDR3 sequences, approximately 49% of which are singletons, and roughly 12% rests with the top ten. As concerns this clonotype: Its target is unknown.

This receptor was identified in a man aged 25-45 years in good health. The specimen was blood.

CDR3 sequence reads: CSASTRGGASDTQYF. CDR3 coding DNA: TGCAGTGCCTCAACCCGCGGGGGGGCCAGTGATACGCAGTATTTT. The chain combines TRBV20-1 with TRBJ2-3, with 9 positions matching TRBD2. Germline-derived CDR1 and CDR2 are DFQATT and SNEGSKA (reference sequence). The ends lost 6 bases at V and 6 bases at J; junction bases unmatched: 13. This CDR3 has 15 amino acids.